This is a list of T cell receptor beta chains from one sample in a study of response to subunit inactivated influenza vaccine. TCRdb analysed the RT-PCR reads with MiXCR anew, one entry per CDR3 protein. The sample includes about 520,000 distinct CDR3 sequences, roughly 27% of them seen just once. This specimen consisted of CD4+ T cells sorted from PBMCs, obtained around 5 days after vaccination. These receptors all stem from a man in his fifties who received an inactivated influenza vaccine. CDR3s include the opening cysteine and the closing phenylalanine or tryptophan. D genes are given only for firm matches. Not all rows give a size; the values are once, few, many and, for expanded clones, a class.

-	TRBD1	TRBV5-6	TRBJ1-2	TGTGCCAGCAGCCCCGGGACAGGCGCTAACTATGGCTACACCTTC	CASSPGTGANYGYTF
few	-	TRBV7-2	TRBJ2-5	TGTGCCAGCAGCCCAGACCGGGCGGTGCAAGAGACCCAGTACTTC	CASSPDRAVQETQYF
once	-	TRBV5-1	TRBJ2-5	TGCGCCAGCAGCCCAGGGGGGCAGGGTGAGACCCAGTACTTC	CASSPGGQGETQYF
few	-	TRBV28	TRBJ1-6	TGTGCCAGCGCAGAGCAGGGAAGACTTAATTCACCCCTCCACTTT	CASAEQGRLNSPLHF
once	-	TRBV4-1	TRBJ1-6	TGCGCCAGCAGCCAAGGACCGATGCCCCTCCACTTT	CASSQGPMPLHF
-	TRBD2	TRBV7-9	TRBJ2-3	TGTGCCAGCAGCTTAGCCGGGACTAGCGGGGTTATCGATACGCAGTATTTT	CASSLAGTSGVIDTQYF
-	TRBD2	TRBV12-3/TRBV12-4	TRBJ2-5	TGTGCCAGCAGTTTAAGCGGGGTGTCAAAGACCCAGTACTTC	CASSLSGVSKTQYF
few	-	TRBV5-1	TRBJ2-1	TGCGCCAGCAGCTTGGTCGGCAGGGGCTCCTACAATGAGCAGTTCTTC	CASSLVGRGSYNEQFF
-	-	TRBV14	TRBJ1-5	TGTGCCAGCAGCCAAGAAAGGAGGCGGGACGGGGTAAGAAAGAATCAGCCCCAGCATTTT	CASSQERRRDGVRKNQPQHF
few	-	TRBV12-3/TRBV12-4	TRBJ2-3	TGTGCCAGCAGTCTCGGGCCGAGCCGAGATACGCAGTATTTT	CASSLGPSRDTQYF